The clone carrying this T cell receptor beta chain was seen a few times. What it binds is unknown. The record originates from a study of cytomegalovirus exposure and HLA in healthy donors. Study conclusions and caveats: According to the study, roughly 160 TCR beta chains were cytomegalovirus-associated. Analyzed later, most CMV-associated TCR beta chains appeared HLA-restricted.

The CDR3 runs 14 residues. CDR1 is SGHAT and CDR2 is FQNNGV in the germline V gene. V lost 1 base, J lost 2 bases, and 8 bases lay in between. The study ran its PCR with 60 Vbeta and 13 Jbeta primers. Clones were read by immunoSEQ multiplex PCR, and TCRdb kept only the in-frame ones, dropping some. The data show approximately 59,000 clones, roughly 60% seen once. V and J are TRBV11-2 and TRBJ2-5; D uncertain. This sequence was found in a man aged 25-45 years in good health and CMV-seronegative. Material for sequencing was PBMCs. CDR3 nucleotides: TGTGCCAGCAGCTTAGTAACAGTACAAGAGACCCAGTACTTC. It codes for CASSLVTVQETQYF.